This T cell receptor (beta chain) was captured by sequencing in a study of OX40 agonist ivuxolimab in advanced cancers. Sequencing was performed with immunoSEQ multiplex PCR; in TCRdb, only in-frame clones are kept and a portion is missing. The sample carries 61,000 or so clones, around 86% recorded once. Overall study findings and caveats: At 0.1 to 3.0 mg/kg, CD4+ and CD8+ blood T cells expanded clonally by week 6.

A word on this clone: The target antigen is unknown.

The CDR3 spans 16 residues. Trimming took 0 bases from V and 4 from J; bases not matched to a gene: 9. Looked up from germline, CDR1 is SGDLS and CDR2 is YYNGEE. Sample: CD4+ or CD8+ T cells sorted from blood, taken in a trial of the OX40 agonist ivuxolimab. The V and J genes are TRBV9 and TRBJ1-2; 7 bases line up with TRBD1. The sequence was collected from an adult with an advanced solid tumor such as melanoma, head and neck, liver or kidney cancer. The CDR3 protein is CASSVEGGQLGYGYTF. The CDR3 DNA reads as TGTGCCAGCAGCGTAGAGGGGGGACAGTTGGGCTATGGCTACACCTTC.